The 3 T cell receptor beta chains listed next were all sequenced from one sample in a study of blood T cells in healthy people across ages. A second roughly 6 to 12 cycle PCR used barcoded and J-beta primers. TCRdb redid the calling of the 5' RACE reads with MiXCR, one entry per CDR3 protein. The data contain roughly 700,000 distinct CDR3 sequences, 49% of them singletons. Input material: blood. Source of these receptors: a woman aged 55-69 years in good health.

The CDR3, as DNA: TGTGCCAGCAGTTTAAGACAGAGGAATTCACCCCTCCACTTT. Translated, it gives CASSLRQRNSPLHF. The V gene is TRBV28, the J gene TRBJ1-6, with D possibly being TRBD1 (5 bases). In germline, CDR1 is MDHEN, CDR2 SYDVKM. V was pared by 2 bases and J by 7 bases, with 9 bases between. There are 14 residues in the CDR3.

A note on this clonotype: One end of the junction varies from germline; a read error may be responsible. The chain recombines TRBV7-9 with TRBJ2-2, with D tentatively TRBD1 (6 bases). From germline, CDR1 is SEHNR and CDR2 FQNEAQ (reference sequence). The CDR3 is 18 amino acids. CDR3 sequence (DNA): TGTGCCAGCCCCGGACAGCACAAGAAGACAAGTAACATCGGGGAGCTGTTTTTT. It codes for CASPGQHKKTSNIGELFF.

This clonotype was counted a few times. The chain joins TRBV6-5 to TRBJ2-7, with a possible D match to TRBD2 (5 bases). V was clipped by 0 bases and J by 2 bases, with 14 bases between them. There are 16 residues in the CDR3. CDR1 and CDR2 (germline): MNHEY, SVGAGI. DNA for the CDR3: TGTGCCAGCAGTTACTCGATTATTAGAGGGACCTACGAGCAGTACTTC. This sequence encodes CASSYSIIRGTYEQYF.